These 19 T cell receptor beta chains were sequenced from one sample in a study of blood T cell repertoires in COVID-19. The method was immunoSEQ multiplex PCR; TCRdb's version includes in-frame clones alone and lacks a portion of them. The sample has 250,000 or so clones; around 88% are singletons. Sequencing was carried out using peripheral blood. The receptors stem from a woman in her thirties with COVID-19, enrolled during active disease.

The chain employs TRBV7-6 and TRBJ2-5; 10 positions agree with TRBD1. The CDR3 contains 15 residues. V was clipped by 5 bases and J by 4 bases; unmatched bases: 7. Germline CDR1 SGHVS, CDR2 FNYEAQ. Here the CDR3 reads CASSSLGDRGETQYF. CDR3 coding DNA: TGTGCCAGCAGCAGCTTAGGGGACAGGGGAGAGACCCAGTACTTC.

The chain couples TRBV29-1 to TRBJ1-1, with D tentatively TRBD1 (6 bases). This CDR3 has 14 amino acids. The ends were cut back, 1 base at V and 5 bases at J, with 14 bases in the middle. CDR1 and CDR2 from the germline V gene are SQVTM and ANQGSEA. CDR3 protein: CSVEGVTGYTEAFF. The DNA for the CDR3 is TGCAGCGTTGAAGGGGTAACAGGGTATACTGAAGCTTTCTTT.

The chain combines TRBV7-9 with TRBJ1-1; 9 bases map to TRBD1. Germline V lookup: CDR1 SEHNR, CDR2 FQNEAQ (reference sequence). The V gene end was trimmed by 8 bases and the J gene end by 6 bases; junction bases not matched to a gene: 7. This CDR3 has 13 residues. The CDR3 is CASAGQGGPEAFF. The CDR3 bases are TGTGCCAGCGCGGGACAGGGCGGACCTGAAGCTTTCTTT.

CDR3 nucleotide sequence: TGTGCCATCAGTGAGTGGGGGACAGGGGCCCTACCCTCCTCTGGGGCCAACGTCCTGACTTTC. This gives the protein CAISEWGTGALPSSGANVLTF. The V call is TRBV10-3, the J call TRBJ2-6, with 10 bases aligning to TRBD1. Trimming took 1 base from V and 0 from J; bases not matched to a gene: 12. The V gene's germline CDR1 is ENHRY and CDR2 SYGVKD. This CDR3 comprises 21 residues.

V and J are TRBV29-1 and TRBJ1-4; 7 bases are a match to TRBD1. After removal of 2 bases from V and 7 bases from J, the junction contained 4 bases not matched to a gene. CDR1 and CDR2 from the germline V gene are SQVTM and ANQGSEA. The CDR3 runs to 13 residues. Written as DNA, the CDR3 is TGCAGCGTTGAATGGCAGGGGGGTGAAAAACTGTTTTTT. This translates into CSVEWQGGEKLFF.

Notes on this clone: A junction boundary mismatches the germline segment, possibly from a read error. This chain joins TRBV4-3 and TRBJ2-1; 11 bases are shared with TRBD2. The CDR3 extends over 14 amino acids. The germline V gene encodes CDR1 LGHNA and CDR2 YSLEER. Written as DNA, the CDR3 is TGCGCCAGCAACCAAGCACTAGCGGGGGCGGAGCAGTTCTTC. It specifies CASNQALAGAEQFF.

The rearrangement links TRBV30 to TRBJ1-1, with TRBD1 matching over 8 bases. The CDR3 contains 16 residues. Germline CDR1 is GTSNPN and CDR2 is SVGIG (reference sequence). V shed 4 bases, J shed 4 bases, and the junction held 14 bases outside the gene matches. The CDR3 is CAWNNRGSFSSTEAFF. CDR3 DNA sequence: TGTGCCTGGAACAACAGGGGGAGCTTCTCGAGCACTGAAGCTTTCTTT. Supplemented by reference TRBV30 and TRBJ1-1, the full variable domain reads SQTIHQWPATLVQPVGSPLSLECTVEGTSNPNLYWYRQAAGRGLQLLFYSVGIGQISSEVPQNLSASRPQDRQFILSSKKLLLSDSGFYLCAWNNRGSFSSTEAFFGQGTRLTVV.

The CDR3 here is CASYLVWASGRRFYEQYV. CDR3 nucleotide sequence: TGTGCCAGCTATCTAGTGTGGGCTAGCGGGAGGAGGTTCTACGAGCAGTACGTC. The genes are TRBV6-9 and TRBJ2-7; 11 bases are a match to TRBD2. This CDR3 region has 18 residues. V trimming: 8 bases; J trimming: 3 bases; junction bases outside the gene matches: 18. Germline loops: CDR1 MNHGY, CDR2 SVAAGI.

The chain employs TRBV7-2 and TRBJ2-3; D may be TRBD1 (6 bases). Trimming pared 8 bases from V and 7 bases from J, leaving 22 bases between. CDR1 and CDR2 from the germline V gene are SGHTA and FQGNSA. This CDR3 is built from 15 residues. The DNA of the CDR3 is TGTGCCAGCCGCCCGACGGGTGTCGGGGACAATACGCAGTATTTT. This gives the protein CASRPTGVGDNTQYF.

This rearrangement joins TRBV6-5 to TRBJ2-2; 10 bases align to TRBD1. After removal of 7 bases from V and 4 bases from J, the junction contained 6 bases not matched to a gene. The CDR3 runs 15 residues. The germline CDR1 and CDR2 sequences are MNHEY and SVGAGI. CDR3 protein: CASNTGTGVTGELFF. The CDR3 DNA reads as TGTGCCAGCAACACCGGGACAGGGGTCACCGGGGAGCTGTTTTTT.

The V call is TRBV7-9, the J call TRBJ2-1, with 15 bases that match TRBD2. The J segment lost 7 bases and the V segment lost 1 base, leaving 5 bases of the junction unmatched. CDR1 is SEHNR and CDR2 is FQNEAQ in the germline V gene (reference sequence). The CDR3 spans 17 residues. CDR3 sequence: CASSLEGLAGGWNEQFF. The CDR3 DNA sequence: TGTGCCAGCAGCTTAGAAGGACTAGCGGGAGGGTGGAATGAGCAGTTCTTC.

This clone was seen once. This chain uses TRBV3-1 (or the pseudogene TRBV3-2) with TRBJ2-5, with D possibly matching TRBD2 (5 bases). The germline gives CDR1 LGHDT, CDR2 YNNKEL (reference sequence). The V and J ends lost 0 bases and 0 bases respectively, with 17 bases between them. The CDR3 contains 18 residues. CDR3 sequence reads: CASSQDTTGGLYQETQYF. In DNA form, the CDR3 reads TGTGCCAGCAGCCAAGATACGACTGGCGGGCTGTACCAAGAGACCCAGTACTTC.

This rearrangement joins TRBV15 to TRBJ1-6, with a weak D call TRBD1 (6 bases). This CDR3 spans 16 amino acids. CDR1 LNHNV and CDR2 YYDKDF come from the germline V gene (reference sequence). Trimming removed 2 bases from V and 10 bases from J, with 18 bases in between. The CDR3 bases are TGTGCCACCAGCAGATCACAGGGTTTCGAAGCGTCACCCCTCCACTTT. Protein product: CATSRSQGFEASPLHF. The full variable domain, its missing parts supplied by reference TRBV15 and TRBJ1-6, is DAMVIQNPRYQVTQFGKPVTLSCSQTLNHNVMYWYQQKSSQAPKLLFHYYDKDFNNEADTPDNFQSRRPNTSFCFLDIRSPGLGDTAMYLCATSRSQGFEASPLHFGNGTRLTVT.

The chain is built from TRBV20-1 and TRBJ2-1; 10 nucleotides line up with TRBD2. The CDR3 runs to 17 residues. Trimming at V came to 3 bases and at J to 2 bases, leaving 10 bases not matched to a gene. Per germline, CDR1 DFQATT and CDR2 SNEGSKA (reference sequence). The CDR3, as DNA: TGCAGTGCTAGTCGCCTAGCGGGAGATGGGACCTACAATGAGCAGTTCTTC. It codes for CSASRLAGDGTYNEQFF.

The V call is TRBV29-1, the J call TRBJ2-7; maybe TRBD1 (6 bases). CDR1 and CDR2 from the germline V gene are SQVTM and ANQGSEA. The CDR3 has 11 amino acids. CDR3 sequence reads: CSVAHLDSILV. The DNA of the CDR3 is TGCAGCGTTGCTCATCTGGACAGTATCTTGGTC.

The chain joins TRBV7-2 to TRBJ1-2; tentatively, D is TRBD1 (5 bases). The CDR3 sequence is 13 residues long. V was shortened by 10 bases and J by 7 bases, with 19 bases between the two germline ends. Germline assignment: CDR1 SGHTA and CDR2 FQGNSA. CDR3 protein: CAIDGTSSRGYTF. The CDR3 DNA follows: TGTGCCATCGACGGGACTTCAAGTCGTGGCTACACCTTC. The full variable domain, in which reference TRBV7-2 and TRBJ1-2 provide the parts outside the CDR3, is GAGVSQSPSNKVTEKGKDVELRCDPISGHTALYWYRQSLGQGLEFLIYFQGNSAPDKSGLPSDRFSAERTGGSVSTLTIQRTQQEDSAVYLCAIDGTSSRGYTFGSGTRLTVV.

The V gene is TRBV7-8, the J gene TRBJ1-1, with unresolved D. This CDR3 has 14 residues. Trimming shortened V by 1 base and J by 5 bases, and 11 bases separated the two germline ends. Per germline, CDR1 SGHVS and CDR2 FQNEAQ. The CDR3 loop reads CASSLGVGGTEAFF. CDR3 sequence (DNA): TGTGCCAGCAGCTTAGGAGTGGGCGGGACTGAAGCTTTCTTT.

The gene calls are TRBV7-8 and TRBJ2-1, with D tentatively TRBD2 (6 bases). V shed 5 bases and J shed 6 bases, with 17 bases lying between them. This CDR3 spans 15 amino acids. Germline V lookup: CDR1 SGHVS, CDR2 FQNEAQ. Written as DNA, the CDR3 is TGTGCCAGCAGCCCACGGGGTAACGGGGGCAATGAGCAGTTCTTC. Its protein product is CASSPRGNGGNEQFF.

The gene calls are TRBV6-6 and TRBJ2-1; possibly TRBD1 for D (6 bases). The CDR3 extends over 14 amino acids. CDR1 and CDR2 from the germline V gene are MNHNY and SVGAGI (reference sequence). Trimming shortened V by 6 bases and J by 9 bases, and 18 bases separated the two germline ends. The DNA of the CDR3 is TGTGCCAGCAGCCAGGGGACCCAAAAGGGTGAGCAGTTCTTC. It specifies CASSQGTQKGEQFF.